This TCR beta chain came from a study of blood T cell repertoires in COVID-19. TCRdb keeps only in-frame clones here, not all; method: immunoSEQ multiplex PCR. The table includes 250,000 to 300,000 clones, around four fifths detected once. The sequence was obtained from a man between 60 and 70 years old who had recovered from COVID-19. Sequenced sample: peripheral blood.

Here the CDR3 reads CASSTRTANTGELFF. DNA for the CDR3: TGTGCCAGCAGCACTCGGACAGCGAACACCGGGGAGCTGTTTTTT. This chain joins TRBV5-5 and TRBJ2-2; a possible D gene is TRBD1 (6 bases). CDR3 length equals 15 residues. Looked up from germline, CDR1 is SGHKS and CDR2 is YYEKEE (reference sequence). Trimming took 4 bases from V and 0 from J, leaving 10 bases between them. Full variable domain (outside the CDR3, taken from reference TRBV5-5 and TRBJ2-2): DAGVTQSPTHLIKTRGQQVTLRCSPISGHKSVSWYQQVLGQGPQFIFQYYEKEERGRGNFPDRFSARQFPNYSSELNVNALLLGDSALYLCASSTRTANTGELFFGEGSRLTVL.